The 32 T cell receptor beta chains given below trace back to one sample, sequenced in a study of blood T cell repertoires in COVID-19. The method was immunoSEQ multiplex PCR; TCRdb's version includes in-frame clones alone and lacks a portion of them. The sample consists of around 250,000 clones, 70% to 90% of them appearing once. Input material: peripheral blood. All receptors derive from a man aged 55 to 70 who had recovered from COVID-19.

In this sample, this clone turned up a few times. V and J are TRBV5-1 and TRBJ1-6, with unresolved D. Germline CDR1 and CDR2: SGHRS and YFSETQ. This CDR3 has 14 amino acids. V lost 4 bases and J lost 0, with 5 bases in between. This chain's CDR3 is CASSRSSYNSPLHF. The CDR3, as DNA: TGCGCCAGCAGCCGGAGCTCCTATAATTCACCCCTCCACTTT.

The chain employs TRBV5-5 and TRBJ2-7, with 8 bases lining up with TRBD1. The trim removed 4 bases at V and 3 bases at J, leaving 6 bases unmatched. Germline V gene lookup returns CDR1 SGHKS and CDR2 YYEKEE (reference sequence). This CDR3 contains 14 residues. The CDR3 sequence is CASSRGTGNYEQYF. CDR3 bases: TGTGCCAGCAGCAGGGGGACAGGCAACTACGAGCAGTACTTC.

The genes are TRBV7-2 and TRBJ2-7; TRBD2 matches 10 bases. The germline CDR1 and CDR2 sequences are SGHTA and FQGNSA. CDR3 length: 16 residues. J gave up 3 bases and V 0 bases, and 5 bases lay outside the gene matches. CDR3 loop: CASSLAASGSDYEQYF. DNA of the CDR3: TGTGCCAGCAGCTTAGCGGCTAGCGGGAGTGACTACGAGCAGTACTTC.

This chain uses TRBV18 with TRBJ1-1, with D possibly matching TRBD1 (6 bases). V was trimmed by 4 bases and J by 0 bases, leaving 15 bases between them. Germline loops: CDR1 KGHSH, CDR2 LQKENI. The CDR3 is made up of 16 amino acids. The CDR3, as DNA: TGTGCCAGCTCACGACGGACAGAAAGTGTGAACACTGAAGCTTTCTTT. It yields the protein CASSRRTESVNTEAFF.

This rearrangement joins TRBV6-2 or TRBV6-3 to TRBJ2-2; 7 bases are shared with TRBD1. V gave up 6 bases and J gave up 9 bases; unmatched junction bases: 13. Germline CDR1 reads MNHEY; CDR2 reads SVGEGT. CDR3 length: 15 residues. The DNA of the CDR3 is TGTGCCAGCAGCCGTCAATCAGGGGGAGTCAGGGAGCTGTTTTTT. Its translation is CASSRQSGGVRELFF.

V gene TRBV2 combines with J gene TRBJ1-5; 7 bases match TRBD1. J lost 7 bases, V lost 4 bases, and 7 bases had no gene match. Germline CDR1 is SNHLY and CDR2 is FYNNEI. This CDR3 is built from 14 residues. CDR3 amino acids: CASSADREIQPQHF. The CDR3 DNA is TGTGCCAGCAGTGCAGACAGGGAGATACAGCCCCAGCATTTT.

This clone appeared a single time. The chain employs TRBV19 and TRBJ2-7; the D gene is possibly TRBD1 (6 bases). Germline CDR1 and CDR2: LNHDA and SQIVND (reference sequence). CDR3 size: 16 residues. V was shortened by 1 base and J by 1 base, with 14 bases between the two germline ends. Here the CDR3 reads CASSIVAGALSYEQYF. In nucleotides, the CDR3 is TGTGCCAGTAGTATAGTTGCAGGGGCTTTGTCCTACGAGCAGTACTTC.

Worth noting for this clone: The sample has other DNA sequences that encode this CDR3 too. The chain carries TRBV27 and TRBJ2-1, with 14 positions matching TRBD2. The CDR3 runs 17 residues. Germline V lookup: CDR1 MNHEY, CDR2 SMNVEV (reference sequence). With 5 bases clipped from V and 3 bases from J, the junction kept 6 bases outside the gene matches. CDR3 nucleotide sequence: TGTGCCAGCAGTCCACGACTAGCGGGAGGGAGCTACAATGAGCAGTTCTTC. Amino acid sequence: CASSPRLAGGSYNEQFF.

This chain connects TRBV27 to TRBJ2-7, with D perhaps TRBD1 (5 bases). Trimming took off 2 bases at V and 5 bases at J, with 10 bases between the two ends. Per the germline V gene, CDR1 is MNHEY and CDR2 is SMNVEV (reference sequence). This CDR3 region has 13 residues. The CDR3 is CASSLRGRNEQYF. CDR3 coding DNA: TGTGCCAGCAGTTTAAGGGGCCGAAACGAGCAGTACTTC.

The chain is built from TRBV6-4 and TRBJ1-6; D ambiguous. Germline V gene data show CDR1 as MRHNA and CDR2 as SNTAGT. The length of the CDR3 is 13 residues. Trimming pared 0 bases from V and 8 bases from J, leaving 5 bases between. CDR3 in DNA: TGTGCCAGCAGTGACTCGGCCTATTCACCCCTCCACTTT. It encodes CASSDSAYSPLHF.

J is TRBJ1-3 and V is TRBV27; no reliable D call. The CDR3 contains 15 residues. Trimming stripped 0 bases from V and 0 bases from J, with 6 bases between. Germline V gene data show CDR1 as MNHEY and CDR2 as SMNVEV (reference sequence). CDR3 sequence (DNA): TGTGCCAGCAGTTTATCGAGGAGCTCTGGAAACACCATATATTTT. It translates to CASSLSRSSGNTIYF.

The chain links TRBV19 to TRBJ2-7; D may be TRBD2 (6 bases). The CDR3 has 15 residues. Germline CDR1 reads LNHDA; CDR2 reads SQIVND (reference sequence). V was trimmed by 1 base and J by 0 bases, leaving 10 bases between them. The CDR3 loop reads CASSIARETSYEQYF. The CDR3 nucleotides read TGTGCCAGTAGTATAGCACGGGAGACCTCCTACGAGCAGTACTTC.

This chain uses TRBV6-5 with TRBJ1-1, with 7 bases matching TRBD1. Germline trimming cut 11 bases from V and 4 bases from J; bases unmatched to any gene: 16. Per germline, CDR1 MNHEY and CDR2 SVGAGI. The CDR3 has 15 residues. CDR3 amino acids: CALTWDRWGTTEAFF. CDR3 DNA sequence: TGTGCCTTAACTTGGGACAGATGGGGGACCACTGAAGCTTTCTTT.

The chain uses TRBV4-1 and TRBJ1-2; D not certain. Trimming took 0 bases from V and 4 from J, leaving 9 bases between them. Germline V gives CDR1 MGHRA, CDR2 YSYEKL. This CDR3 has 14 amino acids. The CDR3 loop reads CASSQDFGSYGYTF. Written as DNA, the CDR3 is TGCGCCAGCAGCCAAGATTTTGGTAGCTATGGCTACACCTTC.

The chain's CDR3 is CASSSKQGTGANVLTF. CDR3 sequence (DNA): TGTGCCAGCAGCTCCAAACAGGGTACTGGGGCCAACGTCCTGACTTTC. This sequence joins TRBV9 and TRBJ2-6; a weak D match, TRBD1 (6 bases). This CDR3 spans 16 amino acids. Germline V gene lookup returns CDR1 SGDLS and CDR2 YYNGEE. V dropped 4 bases and J dropped 2 bases, with 13 bases sitting between them.

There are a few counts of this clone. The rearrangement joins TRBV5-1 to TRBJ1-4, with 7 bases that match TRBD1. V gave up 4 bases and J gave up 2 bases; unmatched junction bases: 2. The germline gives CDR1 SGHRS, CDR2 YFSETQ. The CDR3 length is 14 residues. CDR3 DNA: TGCGCCAGCAGCCCGGGACAGACTAATGAAAAACTGTTTTTT. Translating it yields CASSPGQTNEKLFF.

The CDR3 is CSAAVNNEQFF. The CDR3 nucleotides read TGCAGTGCTGCGGTGAACAATGAGCAGTTCTTC. The V and J genes are TRBV20-1 and TRBJ2-1; D gene ambiguous. Per the germline V gene, CDR1 is DFQATT and CDR2 is SNEGSKA (reference sequence). The CDR3 sequence is 11 residues long. V shed 5 bases and J shed 5 bases, with 7 bases lying between them.

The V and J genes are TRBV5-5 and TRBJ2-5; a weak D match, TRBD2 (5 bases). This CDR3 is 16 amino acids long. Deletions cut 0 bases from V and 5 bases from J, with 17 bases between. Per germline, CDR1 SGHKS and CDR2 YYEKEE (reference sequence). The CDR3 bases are TGTGCCAGCAGCTTGGGGCCCGGCGGGCCGTGGGAGACCCAGTACTTC. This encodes CASSLGPGGPWETQYF.

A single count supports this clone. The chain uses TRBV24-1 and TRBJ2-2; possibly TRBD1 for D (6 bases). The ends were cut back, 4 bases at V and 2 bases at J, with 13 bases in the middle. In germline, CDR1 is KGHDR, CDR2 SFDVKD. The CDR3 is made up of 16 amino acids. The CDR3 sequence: CATSDLDRPNTGELFF. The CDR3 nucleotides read TGTGCCACCAGTGACTTAGACAGGCCAAACACCGGGGAGCTGTTTTTT.

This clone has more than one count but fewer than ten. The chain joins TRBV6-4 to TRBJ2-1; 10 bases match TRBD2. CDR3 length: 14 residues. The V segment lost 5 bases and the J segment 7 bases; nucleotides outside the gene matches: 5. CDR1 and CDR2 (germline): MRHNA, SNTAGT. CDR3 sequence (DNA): TGTGCCAGCAGTATACTAGCGGGAAGGAATGAGCAGTTCTTC. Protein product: CASSILAGRNEQFF.

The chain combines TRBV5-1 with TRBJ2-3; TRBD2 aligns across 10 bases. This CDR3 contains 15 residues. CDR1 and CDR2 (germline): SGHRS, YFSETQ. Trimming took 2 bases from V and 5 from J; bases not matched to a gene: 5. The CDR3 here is CASSLAGGPGDTQYF. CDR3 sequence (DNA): TGCGCCAGCAGCTTAGCGGGGGGGCCTGGAGATACGCAGTATTTT.

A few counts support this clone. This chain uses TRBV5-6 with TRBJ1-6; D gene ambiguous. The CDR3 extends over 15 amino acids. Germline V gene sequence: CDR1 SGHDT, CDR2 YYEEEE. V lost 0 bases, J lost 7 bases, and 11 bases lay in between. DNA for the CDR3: TGTGCCAGCAGCTTGGGGAGCAGCATGAATTCACCCCTCCACTTT. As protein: CASSLGSSMNSPLHF.

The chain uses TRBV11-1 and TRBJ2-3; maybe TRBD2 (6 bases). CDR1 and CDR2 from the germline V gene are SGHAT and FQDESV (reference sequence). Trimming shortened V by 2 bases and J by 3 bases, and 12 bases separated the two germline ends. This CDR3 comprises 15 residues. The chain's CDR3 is CASSLSNGGTDTQYF. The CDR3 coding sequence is TGTGCCAGCAGCTTATCTAATGGGGGGACAGATACGCAGTATTTT.

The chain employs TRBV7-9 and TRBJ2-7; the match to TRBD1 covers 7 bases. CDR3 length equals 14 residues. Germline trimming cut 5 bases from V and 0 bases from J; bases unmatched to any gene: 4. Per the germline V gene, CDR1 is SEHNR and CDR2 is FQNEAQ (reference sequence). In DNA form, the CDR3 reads TGTGCCAGCAGCGAACAGGGGCCCTCCTACGAGCAGTACTTC. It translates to CASSEQGPSYEQYF.

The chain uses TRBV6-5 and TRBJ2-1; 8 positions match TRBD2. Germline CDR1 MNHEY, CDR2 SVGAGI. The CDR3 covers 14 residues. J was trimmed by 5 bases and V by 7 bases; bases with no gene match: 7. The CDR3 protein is CASKVGLAHNEQFF. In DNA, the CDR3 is TGTGCCAGCAAGGTTGGACTAGCCCACAATGAGCAGTTCTTC.

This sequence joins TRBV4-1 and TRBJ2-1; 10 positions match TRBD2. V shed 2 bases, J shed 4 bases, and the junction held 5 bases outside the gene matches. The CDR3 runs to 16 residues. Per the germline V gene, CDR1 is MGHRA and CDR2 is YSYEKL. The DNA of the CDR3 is TGCGCCAGCAGCCAAACGGGACTAGCGAGATACAATGAGCAGTTCTTC. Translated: CASSQTGLARYNEQFF.

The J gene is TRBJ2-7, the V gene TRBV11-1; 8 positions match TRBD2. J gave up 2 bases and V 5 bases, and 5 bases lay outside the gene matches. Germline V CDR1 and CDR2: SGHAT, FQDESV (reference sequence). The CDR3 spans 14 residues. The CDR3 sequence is CASSPREGAYEQYF. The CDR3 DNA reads TGTGCCAGCAGCCCCCGGGAGGGGGCCTACGAGCAGTACTTC. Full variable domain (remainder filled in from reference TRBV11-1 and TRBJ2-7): EAEVAQSPRYKITEKSQAVAFWCDPISGHATLYWYRQILGQGPELLVQFQDESVVDDSQLPKDRFSAERLKGVDSTLKIQPAELGDSAMYLCASSPREGAYEQYFGPGTRLTVT.

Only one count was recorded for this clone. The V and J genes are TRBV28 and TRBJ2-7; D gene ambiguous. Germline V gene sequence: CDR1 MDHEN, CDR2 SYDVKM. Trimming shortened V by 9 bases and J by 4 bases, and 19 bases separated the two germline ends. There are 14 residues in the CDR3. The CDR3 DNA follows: TGTGCCAGTCGACCGGGTCCTGGGTGGTACGAGCAGTACTTC. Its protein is CASRPGPGWYEQYF. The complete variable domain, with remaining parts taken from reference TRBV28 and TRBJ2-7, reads DVKVTQSSRYLVKRTGEKVFLECVQDMDHENMFWYRQDPGLGLRLIYFSYDVKMKEKGDIPEGYSVSREKKERFSLILESASTNQTSMYLCASRPGPGWYEQYFGPGTRLTVT.

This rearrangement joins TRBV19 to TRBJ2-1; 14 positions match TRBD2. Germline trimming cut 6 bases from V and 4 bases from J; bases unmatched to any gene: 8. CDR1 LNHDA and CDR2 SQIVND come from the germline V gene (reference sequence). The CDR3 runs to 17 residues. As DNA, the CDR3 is TGTGCCAGTAGAACAAACGGACTAGCGGGAGGTTACAATGAGCAGTTCTTC. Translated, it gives CASRTNGLAGGYNEQFF.

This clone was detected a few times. The CDR3 loop reads CASGQDRADTQYF. Here the CDR3 DNA reads TGTGCTAGTGGACAGGACAGGGCAGATACGCAGTATTTT. The chain links TRBV12-5 to TRBJ2-3, with TRBD1 matching over 8 bases. Trimming took 6 bases from V and 4 from J; bases not matched to a gene: 3. This CDR3 spans 13 amino acids. Germline V gene lookup returns CDR1 LGHNT and CDR2 FRNRAP.

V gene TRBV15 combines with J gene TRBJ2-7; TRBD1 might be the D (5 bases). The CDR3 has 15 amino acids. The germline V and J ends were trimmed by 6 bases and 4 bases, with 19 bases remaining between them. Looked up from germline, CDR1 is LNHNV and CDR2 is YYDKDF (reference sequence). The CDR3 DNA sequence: TGTGCCACCAGAAAAGATAGGGGCCTTAGTTACGAGCAGTACTTC. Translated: CATRKDRGLSYEQYF. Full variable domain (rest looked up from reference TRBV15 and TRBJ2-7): DAMVIQNPRYQVTQFGKPVTLSCSQTLNHNVMYWYQQKSSQAPKLLFHYYDKDFNNEADTPDNFQSRRPNTSFCFLDIRSPGLGDTAMYLCATRKDRGLSYEQYFGPGTRLTVT.

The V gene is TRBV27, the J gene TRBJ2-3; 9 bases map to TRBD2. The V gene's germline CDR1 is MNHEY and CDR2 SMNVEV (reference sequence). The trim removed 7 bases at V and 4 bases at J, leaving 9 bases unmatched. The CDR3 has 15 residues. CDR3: CASTSSGASPDTQYF. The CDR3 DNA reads TGTGCCAGCACATCTAGCGGGGCATCTCCAGATACGCAGTATTTT.